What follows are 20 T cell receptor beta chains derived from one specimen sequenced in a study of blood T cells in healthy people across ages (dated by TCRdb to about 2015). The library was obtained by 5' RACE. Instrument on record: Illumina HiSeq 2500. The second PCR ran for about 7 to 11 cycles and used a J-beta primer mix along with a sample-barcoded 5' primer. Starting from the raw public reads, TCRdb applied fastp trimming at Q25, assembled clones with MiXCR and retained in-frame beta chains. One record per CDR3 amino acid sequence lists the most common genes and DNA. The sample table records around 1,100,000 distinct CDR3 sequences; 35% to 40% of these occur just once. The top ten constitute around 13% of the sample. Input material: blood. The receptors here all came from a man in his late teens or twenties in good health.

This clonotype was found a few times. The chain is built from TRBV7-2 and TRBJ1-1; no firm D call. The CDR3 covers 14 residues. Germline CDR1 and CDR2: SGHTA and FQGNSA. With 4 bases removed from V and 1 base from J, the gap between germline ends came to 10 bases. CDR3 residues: CASSYLTTNTEAFF. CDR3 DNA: TGTGCCAGCAGCTATTTAACTACGAACACTGAAGCTTTCTTT.

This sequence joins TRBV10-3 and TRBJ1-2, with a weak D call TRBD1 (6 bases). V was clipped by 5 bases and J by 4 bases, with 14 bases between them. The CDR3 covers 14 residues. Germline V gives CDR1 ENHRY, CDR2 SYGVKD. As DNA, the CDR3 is TGTGCCATCAGTCCTACAGGGATCAGCTATGGCTACACCTTC. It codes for CAISPTGISYGYTF.

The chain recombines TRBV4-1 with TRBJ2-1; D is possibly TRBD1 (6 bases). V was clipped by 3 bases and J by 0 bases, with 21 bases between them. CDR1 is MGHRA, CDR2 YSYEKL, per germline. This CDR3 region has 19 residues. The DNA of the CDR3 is TGCGCCAGCAGCCACTTAAGGACAGTTGATCCAAGCTCCTACAATGAGCAGTTCTTC. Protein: CASSHLRTVDPSSYNEQFF.

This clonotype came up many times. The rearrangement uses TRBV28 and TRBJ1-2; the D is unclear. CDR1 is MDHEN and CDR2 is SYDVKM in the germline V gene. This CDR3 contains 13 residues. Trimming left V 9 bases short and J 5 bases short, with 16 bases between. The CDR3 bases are TGTGCCAGTGGTTCAGACGGGTTTTATGGCTACACCTTC. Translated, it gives CASGSDGFYGYTF.

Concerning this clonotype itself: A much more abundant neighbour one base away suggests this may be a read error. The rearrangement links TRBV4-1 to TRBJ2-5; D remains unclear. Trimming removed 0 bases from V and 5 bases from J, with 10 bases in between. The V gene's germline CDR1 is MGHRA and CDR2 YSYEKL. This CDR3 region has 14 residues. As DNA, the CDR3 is TGCGCCAGCAGCCAAGACGGGCTAGTCGAGACCCAGTACTTC. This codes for CASSQDGLVETQYF.

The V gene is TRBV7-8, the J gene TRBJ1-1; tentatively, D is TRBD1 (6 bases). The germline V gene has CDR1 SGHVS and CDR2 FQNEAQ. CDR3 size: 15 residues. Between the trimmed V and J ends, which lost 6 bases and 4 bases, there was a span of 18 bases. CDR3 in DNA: TGTGCCAGCAGTCACGCAACAGGGATCCTCACTGAAGCTTTCTTT. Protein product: CASSHATGILTEAFF.

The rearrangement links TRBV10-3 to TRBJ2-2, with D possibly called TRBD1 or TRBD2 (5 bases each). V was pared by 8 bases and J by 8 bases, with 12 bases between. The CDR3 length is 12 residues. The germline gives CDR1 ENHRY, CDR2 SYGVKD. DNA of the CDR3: TGTGCCATCGGGGGTATCTGGGGGGAGCTGTTTTTT. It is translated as CAIGGIWGELFF.

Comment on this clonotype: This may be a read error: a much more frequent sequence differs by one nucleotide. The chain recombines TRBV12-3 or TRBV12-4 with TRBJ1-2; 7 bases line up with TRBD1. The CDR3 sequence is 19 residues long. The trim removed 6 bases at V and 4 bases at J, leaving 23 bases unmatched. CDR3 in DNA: TGTGCCAGCAGCTCTGAACATGGTGGGGCGGGACAGATTCCCTATGGCTACACCTTC. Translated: CASSSEHGGAGQIPYGYTF.

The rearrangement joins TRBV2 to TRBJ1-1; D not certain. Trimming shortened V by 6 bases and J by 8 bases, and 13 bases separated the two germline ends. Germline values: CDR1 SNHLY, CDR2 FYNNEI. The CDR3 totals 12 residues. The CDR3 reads CASRGYALEAFF. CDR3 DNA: TGTGCCAGCAGGGGATATGCGCTAGAAGCTTTCTTT.

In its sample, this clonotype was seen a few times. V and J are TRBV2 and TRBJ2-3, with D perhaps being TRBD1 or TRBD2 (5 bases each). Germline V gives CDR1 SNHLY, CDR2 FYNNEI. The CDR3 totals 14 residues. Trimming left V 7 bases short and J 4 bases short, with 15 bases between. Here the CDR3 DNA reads TGTGCCAGCATAAGGGGAGAGGGGTCAGATACGCAGTATTTT. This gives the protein CASIRGEGSDTQYF.

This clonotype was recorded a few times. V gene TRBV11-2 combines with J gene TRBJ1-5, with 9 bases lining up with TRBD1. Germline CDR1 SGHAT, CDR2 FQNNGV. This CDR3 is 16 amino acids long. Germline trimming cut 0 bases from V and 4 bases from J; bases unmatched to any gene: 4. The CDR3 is CASSLDKGQGNQPQHF. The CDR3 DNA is TGTGCCAGCAGCTTAGACAAGGGACAGGGAAATCAGCCCCAGCATTTT.

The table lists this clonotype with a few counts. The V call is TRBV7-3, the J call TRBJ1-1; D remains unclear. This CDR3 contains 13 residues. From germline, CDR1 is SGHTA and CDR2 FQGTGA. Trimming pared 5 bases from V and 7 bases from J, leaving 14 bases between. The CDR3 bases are TGTGCCAGCAGCGTAAAAGTCCGGGATGAAGCTTTCTTT. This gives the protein CASSVKVRDEAFF.

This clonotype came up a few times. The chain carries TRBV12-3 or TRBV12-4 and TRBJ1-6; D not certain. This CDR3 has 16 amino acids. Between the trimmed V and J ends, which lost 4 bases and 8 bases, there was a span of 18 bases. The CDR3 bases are TGTGCCAGCAGTTCAAATCCAGCCAACCGATATTCACCCCTCCACTTT. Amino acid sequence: CASSSNPANRYSPLHF.

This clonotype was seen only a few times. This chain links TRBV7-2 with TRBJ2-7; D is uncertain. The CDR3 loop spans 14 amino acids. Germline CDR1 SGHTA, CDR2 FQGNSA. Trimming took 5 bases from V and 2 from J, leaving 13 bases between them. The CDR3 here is CASSPHQLPYEQYF. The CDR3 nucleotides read TGTGCCAGCAGCCCTCACCAATTGCCCTACGAGCAGTACTTC.

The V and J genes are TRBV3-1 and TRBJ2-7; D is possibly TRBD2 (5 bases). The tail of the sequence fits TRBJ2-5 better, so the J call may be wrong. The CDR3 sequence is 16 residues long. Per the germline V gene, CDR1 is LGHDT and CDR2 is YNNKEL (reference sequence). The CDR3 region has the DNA TGTGCCAGCAGCACCTCCCAGCCCCCTAGCAGGGAGACCCAGTACTTC. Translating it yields CASSTSQPPSRETQYF.

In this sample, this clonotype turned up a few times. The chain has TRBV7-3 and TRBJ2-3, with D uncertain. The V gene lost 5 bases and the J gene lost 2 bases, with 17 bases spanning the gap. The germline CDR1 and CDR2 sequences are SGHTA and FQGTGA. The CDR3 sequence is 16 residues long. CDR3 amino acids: CASSATGRVPTDTQYF. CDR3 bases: TGTGCCAGCAGCGCTACTGGTAGGGTTCCCACAGATACGCAGTATTTT.

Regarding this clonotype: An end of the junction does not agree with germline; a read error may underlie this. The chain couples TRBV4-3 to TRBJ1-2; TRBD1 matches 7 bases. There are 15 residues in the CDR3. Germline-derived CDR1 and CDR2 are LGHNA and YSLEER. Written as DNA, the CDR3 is TGCGCCAGTAGCCAAGATTATAAACAGGGGTGTGGCTACACCTTC. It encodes CASSQDYKQGCGYTF.

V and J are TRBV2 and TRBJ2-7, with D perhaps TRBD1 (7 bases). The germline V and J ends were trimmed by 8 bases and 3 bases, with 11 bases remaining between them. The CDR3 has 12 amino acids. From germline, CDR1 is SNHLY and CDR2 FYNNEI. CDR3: CASRGTVYEQYF. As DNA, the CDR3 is TGTGCCAGCCGGGGGACAGTCTACGAGCAGTACTTC. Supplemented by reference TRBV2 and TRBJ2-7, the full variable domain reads EPEVTQTPSHQVTQMGQEVILRCVPISNHLYFYWYRQILGQKVEFLVSFYNNEISEKSEIFDDQFSVERPDGSNFTLKIRSTKLEDSAMYFCASRGTVYEQYFGPGTRLTVT.

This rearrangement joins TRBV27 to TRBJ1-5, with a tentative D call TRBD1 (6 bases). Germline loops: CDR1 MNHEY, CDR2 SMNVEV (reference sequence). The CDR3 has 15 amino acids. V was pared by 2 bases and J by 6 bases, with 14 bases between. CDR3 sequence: CASSLPETGTQPQHF. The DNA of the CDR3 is TGTGCCAGCAGTTTACCAGAGACAGGCACTCAGCCCCAGCATTTT.

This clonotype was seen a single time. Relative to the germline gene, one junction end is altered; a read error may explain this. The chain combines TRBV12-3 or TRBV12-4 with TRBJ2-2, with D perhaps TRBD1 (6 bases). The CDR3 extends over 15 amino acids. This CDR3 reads CANSAPGTLTGELFF. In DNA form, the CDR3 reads TGTGCCAACAGTGCCCCCGGGACACTCACCGGGGAGCTGTTTTTT.